This T cell receptor beta chain was captured by sequencing in a study of cytomegalovirus exposure and HLA in healthy donors (dated by TCRdb to about 2017). With respect to the entire study: In an earlier analysis of approximately 500 of the donors, 276 Gb of sequence data and 90 million to 130 million unique TCR beta sequences from roughly 200 million T cells were reported. An early release covering about 600 HLA-typed donors comprised about 300 gigabases of sequencing data and approximately 85 million unique TCR sequences. Among the approximately 400 genotyped donors, around 81% belonged to the genetic ancestry cluster associated with self-reported Caucasian donors. The aim of the study was to test whether cataloging public T cell receptors could identify signatures of past pathogen exposure. The T cell repertoires of 670 or so subjects were profiled by immunosequencing and related to cytomegalovirus serostatus. Besides the first cohort of around 670 subjects, a separate validation cohort made up of 120 different subjects was used. To predict cytomegalovirus infection status, the study brought together high-throughput TCR immunosequencing, statistical association of individual TCRs with disease status, and machine learning. A later analysis re-analyzed previously published TCR beta repertoires from 650 to 800 donors and added high-resolution HLA genotyping to study TCR occurrence patterns. Rather than using new phenotypic data, the later analysis identified candidate immune exposures from TCR beta sequences and from how often those sequences occurred across donors. To decide whether each TCR beta V gene segment behaved as functional or pseudogenic, an earlier analysis of several hundred of the donors relied on high-throughput TCR beta sequencing. Donor age, sex, ethnicity and CMV serostatus were compiled alongside the repertoire data. A later genetic analysis used genome-wide SNP genotypes for about 65% of the roughly 700 donors, treating that subset as a discovery cohort. All discovery cohort repertoires had been generated on a single sequencing platform. Both class I and class II loci were covered by HLA typing, at four-digit resolution. The number of donors typed differed by locus, with about 629-630 for A, B, C, DRB1 and DQB1, roughly 520 for DQA1, 606 for DPA1, and 450 to 480 for DPB1. Five DR-DQ haplotypes were handled as single units for association and clustering, since linkage in the cohort was strong. Among about 400 genotyped donors of the cohort, an average of approximately 240,000 unique TCR beta nucleotide sequences was sequenced per donor, of which roughly 17% were non-productive.

The cohort was made up of hundreds of healthy bone marrow donors. All cohort members were sampled while nominally healthy, although unrecorded immune exposures were likely present. The donor was CMV seronegative and belonged to the group of approximately 320 seronegative cohort members. A peripheral blood sample was collected from each donor, and TCR beta sequencing was performed on peripheral blood mononuclear cells. Genomic DNA extraction from the blood cell samples was performed with the Qiagen DNeasy Blood Extraction Kit. From V the trimming removes 3 bases and from J it removes 2 bases, while the gene matches leave 2 bases of the junction unaccounted for. Spanning cysteine to phenylalanine, the CDR3 consists of 15 amino acids. CDR3 DNA is the only sequence kept; it has 45 bases, read in frame from the first base. Based on the germline V gene, the CDR1 and CDR2 sequences are SGHRS and YFSETQ.

Notes on this clone: The antigen it recognizes is unknown. Per-base qualities were not stored, and no clone one base away is much larger.

The research as a whole found: A later genetic analysis associated a missense DCLRE1C variant with V-gene and J-gene trimming of TCR beta chains, and an independent cohort replicated the association. Sequencing depth was assumed to be roughly uniform across donors in the presence/absence analyses, though that assumption may not hold. According to a later genetic analysis, donors in an Asian-associated ancestry cluster had fewer N-insertions in productive TCRs than the approximately 650-donor mean. A further reported finding was that TCR beta sequences accurately predicted the HLA-A and HLA-B alleles for most subjects in the first cohort. A few of the identified cytomegalovirus-associated TCR beta chains were confirmed in vitro to be specific for cytomegalovirus antigens. Several of the top co-occurrence clusters appeared to be linked to parvovirus B19, influenza, CMV and Epstein-Barr virus, according to a later analysis. Some IMGT-functional V segments, including TRBV6-2 and TRBV6-3, could not be distinguished by the 87-base-pair reads and were therefore excluded. Immune exposure information for the cohort was limited to CMV serostatus. Because HLA typing was missing for some donors at each locus, association tests included only the typed subset. An earlier analysis of around 600 of the donors showed that most TCR beta V segments appeared in productive rearrangements either about 87% or about 30% of the time, which broadly matched IMGT annotations. Linkage disequilibrium might explain the correlated functional status among segregating V segments, but an unknown experimental factor could not be excluded. Only TCR beta chains were sequenced in this cohort, and the absence of alpha or paired-chain data limited detectable features. It was suggested by the authors that the approach could potentially be generalized to other disease states and immunological phenotypes. Most CMV-associated TCR beta chains appeared to be HLA-restricted in a later analysis, and the HLA associations seemed to be driven largely by CMV exposure. A group of highly shared sequence variants was considered likely to be a technical artifact of the sequencing pipeline. When HLA alleles, especially DR and DQ, strongly co-occurred, attributing TCR associations to individual alleles was difficult. The study gave a list of some 150 TCR beta chains associated with cytomegalovirus. According to a later analysis, TCR association rates differed among HLA loci, with DRB1 alleles showing the most associated TCRs and HLA-C alleles showing the fewest. Most TCR sequences were observed very rarely across donors, whereas some public TCRs were present in many individuals. The classifier was reported to diagnose cytomegalovirus status with high specificity and sensitivity in both the original and validation cohorts. A later analysis associated 17,000 or so TCR beta sequences with specific HLA alleles at a false discovery rate of 0.05. The earlier analysis of some 560 of the donors excluded about 16 rarely observed V segments, including chromosome 9 orphons, because counts were too low. In a later analysis, HLA-associated TCR beta chains showed more clonal expansion and lower generation probabilities than non-associated chains that were equally common.

Library generation was performed with the immunoSEQ multiplex PCR assay. For the multiplex PCR, a mixture combining 60 forward primers for TCR Vbeta segments and 13 reverse primers for TCR Jbeta segments was used. A multiplex PCR assay on genomic DNA amplified the CDR3 region of rearranged TCR beta genes. The Illumina HiSeq System was used to sequence the amplified TCR beta libraries as 87-base-pair reads. As for the authors' bioinformatics: Across the 700 or so repertoires, a later analysis counted around 80 million unique TCR beta chains, approximately 12 million of which were shared by at least two donors. Raw reads were error-corrected and collapsed into unique sequences with a nearest-neighbor algorithm that merged closely related sequences to remove PCR and sequencing errors. Alignment of CDR3 sequences to IMGT reference sequences was used to assign V, D and J gene segments. Each retained sequence needed at least a six-nucleotide match to both a V gene segment and a J gene segment. Rearrangements were classified as productive when the CDR3 lacked stop codons and remained in frame with V and J, and all other rearrangements were classified as non-productive. Following IMGT convention, CDR3 was defined as the stretch from the second conserved V-encoded cysteine up to the conserved J-encoded phenylalanine. Sequences without an unambiguous match to a single V gene segment were excluded from the earlier analysis of several hundred of the donors. In an earlier analysis of almost 600 of the donors, a V segment was called functional when productive rearrangements were above 56.7%, and segregating when the standard deviation between donors exceeded 5%. To diagnose cytomegalovirus status from the catalog of TCR beta chain sequences, a statistical classification framework was built. V and J gene assignment, in a later analysis, came from comparing TCR nucleotide sequences with IMGT/GENE-DB human TR gene sequences. A later analysis assigned CDR3 sequences and most-parsimonious VDJ recombination scenarios with the TCRdist pipeline. In a later analysis, every TCR beta chain was defined by the combination of its CDR3 amino acid sequence and its V-gene family, and reads without a unique V-gene family were dropped. To address suspected cross-contamination and a sequencing artifact, a later analysis removed 592 highly shared, low-generation-probability nucleotide sequences. In a later analysis, a clonal expansion index for each public chain was calculated from normalized within-repertoire ranks of inferred template counts. In a later analysis, generation probabilities were computed using a VDJ recombination model fitted to out-of-frame rearrangements, and the results were checked against IGoR. Hypergeometric tests were used in a later analysis to score TCR-TCR, TCR-HLA and TCR-CMV co-occurrence, with a repertoire-size bias correction applied to the TCR pairs. False discovery rates were estimated in a later analysis by permuting HLA or CMV assignments 20 times. In a later analysis, co-occurring TCRs were grouped using DBSCAN, with TCRdist sequence similarity added in when clustering inside HLA-allele-positive subsets. Repertoires with fewer than 30,000 or more than 120,000 public chains were left out of co-occurrence clustering, as were five repertoires with anomalous nucleotide sharing. The table comes from immuneACCESS by way of TCRdb, which keeps in-frame sequences with V and J called. Part of the clones is missing from these tables; in studies checked, under half for an unresolved V gene and the rest for unknown reasons. Clone size and the V and J calls come from that table; the DNA yielded D and trimming. The sample includes 90,000 to 110,000 clones, with around 84% observed a single time. Approximately 1.3% of the sample goes to the ten largest clones.

The clonotype comes from a young man in good health and CMV-seronegative. The specimen was PBMCs. The chain joins TRBV5-1 to TRBJ2-1; 10 bases in the middle match TRBD2. CDR3 region: CASSSTSGTYNEQFF. The DNA is as follows: TGCGCCAGCAGCTCCACTAGCGGGACCTACAATGAGCAGTTCTTC.